A single TCR beta chain is shown here with its context. The TCR beta repertoire was assessed by survey-level immunoSEQ sequencing. Sequencing was performed with immunoSEQ multiplex PCR; in TCRdb, only in-frame clones are kept and a portion is missing. Here the sample spans 55,000 to 70,000 clones, roughly 93% being singletons. Trimming pared 2 bases from V and 2 bases from J, leaving 12 bases between. CDR1 and CDR2 from the germline V gene are MNHNY and SVGAGI (reference sequence). CDR3 length: 15 amino acids. The genes are TRBV6-6 and TRBJ1-2; D is unclear. This TCR came from a middle-aged man with rheumatoid arthritis. The sample comprised PBMCs. The CDR3 DNA reads as TGTGCCAGCAGTTACGAGACGAGGGCCAACTATGGCTACACCTTC. This encodes CASSYETRANYGYTF.